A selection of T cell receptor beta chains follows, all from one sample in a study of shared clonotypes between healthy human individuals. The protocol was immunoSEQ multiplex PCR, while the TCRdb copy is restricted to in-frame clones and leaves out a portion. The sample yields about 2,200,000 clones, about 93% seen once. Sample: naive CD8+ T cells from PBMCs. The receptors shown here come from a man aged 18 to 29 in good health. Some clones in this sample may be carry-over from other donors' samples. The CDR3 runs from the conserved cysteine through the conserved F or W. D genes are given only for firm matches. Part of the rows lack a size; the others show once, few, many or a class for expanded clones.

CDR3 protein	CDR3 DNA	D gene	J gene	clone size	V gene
CASSQVGTSYEQYF	TGCGCCAGCAGCCAAGTGGGCACCTCCTACGAGCAGTACTTC	.	TRBJ2-7	.	TRBV4-1
CASSPGTGGLFSYEQYF	TGTGCCAGCAGCCCCGGGACAGGGGGTTTATTCTCCTACGAGCAGTACTTC	TRBD1	TRBJ2-7	once	TRBV11-1
CASSLTSGSYNEQFF	TGCGCCAGCAGTCTGACTAGCGGCTCCTACAATGAGCAGTTCTTC	TRBD2	TRBJ2-1	.	TRBV10-2
CASSSLAAGSLYNEQFF	TGTGCCAGCAGTTCACTAGCGGCGGGGAGTCTGTACAATGAGCAGTTCTTC	TRBD2	TRBJ2-1	.	TRBV28
CASSQDSRLAGGSYEQYF	TGCGCCAGCAGCCAAGATTCGAGACTAGCGGGAGGCTCCTACGAGCAGTACTTC	TRBD2	TRBJ2-7	.	TRBV4-1
CASSPLAGRSGNTIYF	TGTGCCAGCAGCCCCCTGGCCGGTCGCTCTGGAAACACCATATATTTT	.	TRBJ1-3	.	TRBV7-2
CASSSRVGTEAFF	TGTGCCAGCAGTTCGAGGGTAGGGACTGAAGCTTTCTTT	.	TRBJ1-1	.	TRBV27
CATSRGSTQRANQPQHF	TGTGCCACCAGCAGAGGCTCAACCCAGAGGGCCAATCAGCCCCAGCATTTT	.	TRBJ1-5	.	TRBV15
CASSPGDLGGYTF	TGTGCCAGCAGTCCGGGGGATTTGGGCGGCTACACCTTC	.	TRBJ1-2	.	TRBV6-5
CAWSSSANQPQHF	TGTGCCTGGAGTAGTAGCGCCAATCAGCCCCAGCATTTT	.	TRBJ1-5	few	TRBV30
CASSFYANEKLFF	TGTGCCAGCAGCTTTTACGCTAATGAAAAACTGTTTTTT	.	TRBJ1-4	.	TRBV5-6
CASSLYQISSGNTIYF	TGTGCCAGCAGCTTATACCAGATTAGCTCTGGAAACACCATATATTTT	.	TRBJ1-3	.	TRBV7-9
CASSESRTAISYEQYF	TGTGCCAGCAGTGAAAGTAGGACAGCCATTTCCTACGAGCAGTACTTC	.	TRBJ2-7	.	TRBV6-1
CASSTGIYSNQPQHF	TGTGCCAGCAGCACCGGGATCTATAGCAATCAGCCCCAGCATTTT	.	TRBJ1-5	once	TRBV27
CAAKGKTNEKLFF	TGTGCCGCCAAGGGAAAGACTAATGAAAAACTGTTTTTT	.	TRBJ1-4	.	TRBV7-9
CASSQWTGGNYNEQFF	TGTGCCAGCAGCCAATGGACAGGGGGCAATTACAATGAGCAGTTCTTC	TRBD1	TRBJ2-1	.	TRBV14
CASSLSWGDNEKLFF	TGTGCCAGCAGTTTATCGTGGGGAGATAATGAAAAACTGTTTTTT	.	TRBJ1-4	.	TRBV27
CASSDPRSGSSGNTIYF	TGTGCCAGCAGCGACCCCCGCTCAGGATCCTCTGGAAACACCATATATTTT	.	TRBJ1-3	.	TRBV9
CASSGSEQFF	TGTGCCAGCAGCGGCTCTGAGCAGTTCTTC	.	TRBJ2-1	.	TRBV28
CASTPGQYYGYTF	TGTGCCAGCACCCCGGGACAGTACTATGGCTACACCTTC	TRBD1	TRBJ1-2	.	TRBV7-9
CASSQDLQGLSEAFF	TGTGCCAGCAGCCAAGATCTGCAGGGTCTTTCTGAAGCTTTCTTT	.	TRBJ1-1	.	TRBV4-2
CASSPLQGVGTGELFF	TGTGCCAGCAGCCCCCTACAAGGGGTGGGCACCGGGGAGCTGTTTTTT	.	TRBJ2-2	once	TRBV7-9
CASSFGTSGGYEQYF	TGTGCCAGCAGTTTCGGGACTAGCGGGGGTTACGAGCAGTACTTC	TRBD2	TRBJ2-7	.	TRBV28
CATSRDDLDRGVNTEAFF	TGTGCCACCAGCAGAGATGATTTAGACAGGGGCGTGAACACTGAAGCTTTCTTT	TRBD1	TRBJ1-1	.	TRBV15
CASSLNMGGQRVSGELFF	TGTGCCAGCAGCTTAAATATGGGTGGACAGAGGGTCTCCGGGGAGCTGTTTTTT	.	TRBJ2-2	.	TRBV7-3
CASSWGAGGTETQYF	TGTGCCAGCAGCTGGGGGGCAGGGGGCACGGAGACCCAGTACTTC	TRBD1	TRBJ2-5	.	TRBV5-6
CASSLGRGDTEAFF	TGCGCCAGCAGCCTCGGAAGGGGGGACACTGAAGCTTTCTTT	.	TRBJ1-1	once	TRBV5-1
CASSLNAGGPYNEQFF	TGTGCCAGCAGCTTAAACGCGGGAGGGCCCTACAATGAGCAGTTCTTC	TRBD2	TRBJ2-1	.	TRBV7-6
CAWSVLAGGAEQYF	TGTGCCTGGAGTGTATTAGCGGGAGGCGCCGAGCAGTACTTC	TRBD2	TRBJ2-7	.	TRBV30
CASSENSPSYNEQFF	TGTGCCAGCAGTGAGAACTCGCCTTCCTACAATGAGCAGTTCTTC	.	TRBJ2-1	.	TRBV6-1
CASSEGLADQETQYF	TGTGCCAGCAGCGAGGGACTAGCGGACCAAGAGACCCAGTACTTC	TRBD2	TRBJ2-5	.	TRBV9
CGGGGSSSYNEQFF	TGCGGGGGGGGCGGGAGCTCCTCCTACAATGAGCAGTTCTTC	.	TRBJ2-1	.	TRBV29-1
CASSPRQAYEQYF	TGCGCCAGCAGCCCCCGACAAGCCTACGAGCAGTACTTC	.	TRBJ2-7	.	TRBV4-1
CASSPGGASGNRGQYF	TGTGCCAGCAGCCCCGGGGGCGCGAGCGGGAACCGGGGCCAGTACTTC	.	TRBJ2-5	.	TRBV7-9
CASSERGQGKWTEAFF	TGTGCCAGCAGTGAACGAGGACAGGGGAAGTGGACTGAAGCTTTCTTT	TRBD1	TRBJ1-1	.	TRBV6-1